The source of this TCR beta chain is a study of CD8 T cells in Susac syndrome. There are 13 residues in the CDR3. Germline-derived CDR1 and CDR2 are SGHDT and YYEEEE. The ends were cut back, 4 bases at V and 2 bases at J, with 7 bases in the middle. RNA was extracted with the RNeasy kit, and a quantity of roughly 0.5 to 1 ug was reverse transcribed using random hexamers. TCRdb analysed the immunoSEQ multiplex PCR reads with MiXCR anew, one entry per CDR3 protein. This sample has 200,000 to 300,000 distinct CDR3 sequences, with roughly 93% found just once. Sequencing was performed on CD4+ T cells from PBMCs. This chain joins TRBV5-6 and TRBJ1-3, with a weak D call TRBD1 (5 bases). The clonotype originates from a human donor with multiple sclerosis. As DNA, the CDR3 is TGTGCCAGCAGCCTGGGACCTGGAAACACCATATATTTT. Residues: CASSLGPGNTIYF.